This TCR beta chain was observed in a study of T cell responses to AZD1222 COVID-19 vaccine. The data were produced by immunoSEQ multiplex PCR, yet TCRdb's version contains in-frame clones alone and is incomplete. The repertoire consists of 130,000 or so clones, with about 93% occurring once and the leading ten covering 4.5% to 6%. Sequenced material: peripheral blood, taken on day 0 of AZD1222 vaccination. The source of this sequence is an adult in good health.

The CDR3 DNA sequence: TGTGCCAGCAGCCCAGGGACTGGAGAGACCCAGTACTTC. This codes for CASSPGTGETQYF. This chain connects TRBV11-3 to TRBJ2-5, with D maybe TRBD2 (6 bases). Germline CDR1 is SGHNT and CDR2 is YENEEA. This CDR3 region has 13 residues. V was clipped by 5 bases and J by 4 bases, with 11 bases between them. Based on the CDR3 plus reference TRBV11-3 and TRBJ2-5, the full variable domain is EAGVVQSPRYKIIEKKQPVAFWCNPISGHNTLYWYLQNLGQGPELLIRYENEEAVDDSQLPKDRFSAERLKGVDSTLKIQPAELGDSAVYLCASSPGTGETQYFGPGTRLLVL.